A selection of T cell receptor beta chains follows, all from one sample in a study of identical twins. TCRdb independently ran MiXCR on the 5' RACE reads; one entry per CDR3 protein. The sample has about 720,000 distinct CDR3 sequences, roughly 18% seen once. This same sample was also part of a study on T cells expressing NK-cell markers.

The sample was PBMCs. Every receptor here comes from a woman younger than 30 in good health. CDR3s leave out the opening cysteine and the closing phenylalanine or tryptophan. Each record gives: V gene, CDR3 length, J gene, CDR3 protein.

TRBV6-4	13	TRBJ1-2	ASSDSRQGSYGYT
TRBV6-5	17	TRBJ2-1	ASSYSLRPGQANYNEQF
TRBV9	14	TRBJ1-4	ASSVAPQDRGEKLF
TRBV6-4	11	TRBJ1-1	ASKYTPGAEAF
TRBV10-2	11	TRBJ2-7	ASSGQGWDEQY
TRBV7-9	14	TRBJ2-1	ASTGGNSGSRNEQF
TRBV9	12	TRBJ1-1	ASSVNPAAPEAF
TRBV20-1	14	TRBJ2-1	SAKSQREDSYNEQF
TRBV5-1	13	TRBJ2-5	ASGIAGPNQETQY
TRBV5-1	13	TRBJ2-2	ASSFVGVDTGELF
TRBV25-1	12	TRBJ2-7	ASSIDRGPYEQY
TRBV20-1	13	TRBJ2-1	SAREGGGPYNEQF
TRBV10-2	17	TRBJ2-7	ASSATWDRGRIMNYEQY
TRBV6-2/TRBV6-3	11	TRBJ1-2	ASSYGRAYGYT
TRBV15	13	TRBJ2-2	ATSRDFANTGELF
TRBV27	12	TRBJ2-5	ASSPRRGKGTQY
TRBV5-1	12	TRBJ2-7	ASSSGTDPYEQY
TRBV6-6	9	TRBJ2-1	ATASGKERF
TRBV19	12	TRBJ2-2	ASSAYRQIGELF
TRBV5-1	12	TRBJ2-5	ASSSLTDQETQY
TRBV7-2	11	TRBJ2-7	ASSVPPVPEQY
TRBV5-6	14	TRBJ2-6	ASSGRSPSGANVLT
TRBV20-1	13	TRBJ2-7	RASVPRYPSYEQY
TRBV7-9	10	TRBJ2-3	ASSYFTDTQY
TRBV7-2	14	TRBJ2-3	ASSLAGGLAGDTQY
TRBV27	10	TRBJ2-3	ASSLPRDTQY
TRBV2	11	TRBJ2-3	ASSERSTDTQY
TRBV12-3/TRBV12-4	15	TRBJ2-3	ASSGLAGGQVTDTQY
TRBV6-2/TRBV6-3	8	TRBJ2-1	ASRRYEQF
TRBV10-3	13	TRBJ1-1	AISAVRNQNTEAF
TRBV6-1	13	TRBJ2-7	ASSEFDSPSYEQY
TRBV12-3/TRBV12-4	11	TRBJ1-4	ASSSYRVGKLF
TRBV12-3/TRBV12-4	14	TRBJ1-1	ASSLATGGYYTEAF
TRBV11-2	11	TRBJ2-3	ASSFRARDTQY
TRBV6-2/TRBV6-3	15	TRBJ2-1	ASSRTLADASYNEQF
TRBV20-1	11	TRBJ2-7	SATDRRQYEQY
TRBV2	11	TRBJ2-3	ASKGAREDTQY
TRBV18	11	TRBJ2-1	ASSLQPISSQF
TRBV20-1	13	TRBJ1-2	SARDRGRGLYGYT
TRBV6-1	12	TRBJ2-1	ASSDPGYYNEQF
TRBV15	10	TRBJ1-6	ATSRDQDRLH
TRBV3-1	10	TRBJ2-1	ASAKLGQGEF
TRBV24-1	10	TRBJ2-1	ATSDFRDEQF
TRBV15	13	TRBJ2-3	ATSRATASTDTQY
TRBV12-3/TRBV12-4	13	TRBJ2-1	ASSPTGNPYNEQF
TRBV4-2	10	TRBJ2-7	ASSQDLQEQY
TRBV20-1	11	TRBJ2-7	SARLAGVVEQY
TRBV18	13	TRBJ1-2	ASSPGAGSYYGYT
TRBV7-2	13	TRBJ1-2	ASSQTKGSPYGYT
TRBV3-1	12	TRBJ2-7	ASSPHADPYEQY
TRBV9	14	TRBJ2-3	ASSVAGRAGGDTQY
TRBV6-2/TRBV6-3	12	TRBJ2-3	ASSYTLGDDTQY
TRBV27	13	TRBJ2-1	ASRGQGAYYNEQF
TRBV11-2	12	TRBJ2-5	ASSSPGLRETQY
TRBV12-3/TRBV12-4	11	TRBJ2-7	ASSPEGVYEQY
TRBV6-1	12	TRBJ2-7	ASSQGRGTYEQY
TRBV19	13	TRBJ2-3	ASSPDRVRADTQY
TRBV15	12	TRBJ2-1	ATSRDFSGNEQF
TRBV6-1	12	TRBJ2-7	ASRGGTKSYEQY
TRBV9	13	TRBJ2-1	ASSVVAGGPHEQF